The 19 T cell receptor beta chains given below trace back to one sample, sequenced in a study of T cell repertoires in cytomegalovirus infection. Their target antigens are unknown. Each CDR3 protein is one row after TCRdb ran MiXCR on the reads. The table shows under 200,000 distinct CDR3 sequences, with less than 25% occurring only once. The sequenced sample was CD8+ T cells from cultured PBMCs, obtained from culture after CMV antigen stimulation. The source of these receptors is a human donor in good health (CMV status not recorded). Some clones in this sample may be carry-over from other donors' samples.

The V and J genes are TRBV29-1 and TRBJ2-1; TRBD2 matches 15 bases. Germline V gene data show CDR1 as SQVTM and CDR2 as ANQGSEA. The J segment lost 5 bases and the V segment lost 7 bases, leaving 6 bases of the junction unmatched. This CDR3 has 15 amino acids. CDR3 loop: CSASGLAGGHNEQFF. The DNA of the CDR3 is TGCAGCGCCTCGGGACTAGCGGGGGGACACAATGAGCAGTTCTTC.

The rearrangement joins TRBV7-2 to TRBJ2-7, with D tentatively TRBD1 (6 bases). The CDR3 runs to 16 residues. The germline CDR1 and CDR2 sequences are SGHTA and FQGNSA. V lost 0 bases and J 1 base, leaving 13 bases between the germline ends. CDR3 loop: CASSLAPAGDSYEQYF. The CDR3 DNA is TGTGCCAGCAGCTTAGCTCCGGCAGGGGATTCCTACGAGCAGTACTTC.

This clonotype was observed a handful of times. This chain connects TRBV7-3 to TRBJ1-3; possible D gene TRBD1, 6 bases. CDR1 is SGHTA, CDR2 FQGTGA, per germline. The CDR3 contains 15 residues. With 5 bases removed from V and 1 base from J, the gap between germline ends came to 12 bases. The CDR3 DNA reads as TGTGCCAGCAGCCCACAGGGTATTTCTGGAAACACCATATATTTT. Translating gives CASSPQGISGNTIYF.

CDR3 sequence (DNA): TGTGCCAGCAGCTCCAGGGAGGCTGGGGCCAACGTCCTGACTTTC. The encoded protein is CASSSREAGANVLTF. The chain is built from TRBV7-2 and TRBJ2-6, with a possible D match to TRBD2 (6 bases). With 4 bases removed from V and 2 bases from J, the gap between germline ends came to 9 bases. Germline V lookup: CDR1 SGHTA, CDR2 FQGNSA. CDR3 length equals 15 residues. Using reference TRBV7-2 and TRBJ2-6 for the parts outside the CDR3, the full variable domain is GAGVSQSPSNKVTEKGKDVELRCDPISGHTALYWYRQSLGQGLEFLIYFQGNSAPDKSGLPSDRFSAERTGGSVSTLTIQRTQQEDSAVYLCASSSREAGANVLTFGAGSRLTVL.

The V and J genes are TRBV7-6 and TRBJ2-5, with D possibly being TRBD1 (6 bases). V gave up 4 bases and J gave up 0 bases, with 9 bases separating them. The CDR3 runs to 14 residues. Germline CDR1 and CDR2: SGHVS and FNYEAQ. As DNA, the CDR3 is TGTGCCAGCAGCTCAGGACAGAACCAAGAGACCCAGTACTTC. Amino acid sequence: CASSSGQNQETQYF.

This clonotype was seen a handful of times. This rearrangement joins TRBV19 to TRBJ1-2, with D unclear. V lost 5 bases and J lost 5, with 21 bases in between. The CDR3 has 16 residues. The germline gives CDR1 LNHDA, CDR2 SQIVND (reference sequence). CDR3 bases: TGTGCCAGTAGTCCTCAGGTGGGCAGTACAGTATATGGCTACACCTTC. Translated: CASSPQVGSTVYGYTF.

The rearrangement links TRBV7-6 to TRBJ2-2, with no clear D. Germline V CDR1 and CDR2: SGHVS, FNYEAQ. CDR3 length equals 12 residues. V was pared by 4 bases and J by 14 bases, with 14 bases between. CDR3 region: CASSSGLEALFF. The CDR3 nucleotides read TGTGCCAGCAGCTCAGGATTAGAGGCTCTGTTTTTT.

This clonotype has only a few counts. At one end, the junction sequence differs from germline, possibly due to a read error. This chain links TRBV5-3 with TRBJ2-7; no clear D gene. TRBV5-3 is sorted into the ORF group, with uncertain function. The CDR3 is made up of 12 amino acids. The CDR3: CASSLNSDEQYF. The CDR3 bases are TGTGCCAGCAGCTTAAACAGCGACGAGCAGTACTTC.

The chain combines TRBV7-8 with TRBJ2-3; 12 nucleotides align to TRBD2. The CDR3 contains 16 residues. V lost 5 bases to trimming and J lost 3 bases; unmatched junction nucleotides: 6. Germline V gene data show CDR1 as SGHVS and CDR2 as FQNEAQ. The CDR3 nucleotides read TGTGCCAGCAGCACCCGACTAGCGGGGGTAACAGATACGCAGTATTTT. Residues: CASSTRLAGVTDTQYF.

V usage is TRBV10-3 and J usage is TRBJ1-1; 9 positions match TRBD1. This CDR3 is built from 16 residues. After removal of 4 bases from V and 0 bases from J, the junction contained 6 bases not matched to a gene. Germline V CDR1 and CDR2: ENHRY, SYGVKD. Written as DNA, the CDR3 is TGTGCCATCAGTGCTATACAGGGGGCGATGAACACTGAAGCTTTCTTT. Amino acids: CAISAIQGAMNTEAFF.

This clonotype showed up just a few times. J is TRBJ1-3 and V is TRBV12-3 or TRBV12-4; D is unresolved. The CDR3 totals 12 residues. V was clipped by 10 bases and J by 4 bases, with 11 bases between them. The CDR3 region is CATLVEGNTIYF. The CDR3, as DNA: TGTGCCACCCTCGTCGAAGGAAACACCATATATTTT.

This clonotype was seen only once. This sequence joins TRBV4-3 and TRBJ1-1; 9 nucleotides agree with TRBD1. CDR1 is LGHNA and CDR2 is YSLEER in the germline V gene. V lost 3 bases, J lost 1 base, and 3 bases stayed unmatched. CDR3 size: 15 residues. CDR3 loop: CASSHRTGANTEAFF. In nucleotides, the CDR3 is TGCGCCAGCAGCCACCGGACAGGGGCGAACACTGAAGCTTTCTTT.

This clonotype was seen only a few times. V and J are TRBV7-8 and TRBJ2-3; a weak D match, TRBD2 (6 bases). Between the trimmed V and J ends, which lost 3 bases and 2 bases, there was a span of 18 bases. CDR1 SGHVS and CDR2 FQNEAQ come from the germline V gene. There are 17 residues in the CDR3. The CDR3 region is CASSLGLTDRLTDTQYF. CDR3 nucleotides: TGTGCCAGCAGCTTGGGACTTACCGACAGACTCACAGATACGCAGTATTTT.

CDR3: CASSYADSHTDTQYF. The CDR3, as DNA: TGTGCCAGCAGTTACGCAGACAGCCACACAGATACGCAGTATTTT. The J gene is TRBJ2-3, the V gene TRBV6-5, with a weak D call TRBD1 (5 bases). The CDR3 has 15 amino acids. V lost 2 bases, J lost 2 bases, and 11 bases lay in between. CDR1 is MNHEY, CDR2 SVGAGI, per germline.

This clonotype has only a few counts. The CDR3 loop reads CASSPTGYNSPLHF. The DNA of the CDR3 is TGTGCCAGCAGCCCCACAGGGTATAATTCACCCCTCCACTTT. The chain joins TRBV6-6 to TRBJ1-6, with D perhaps TRBD1 (6 bases). V was shortened by 6 bases and J by 4 bases, with 10 bases between the two germline ends. Per germline, CDR1 MNHNY and CDR2 SVGAGI (reference sequence). The CDR3 has 14 residues.

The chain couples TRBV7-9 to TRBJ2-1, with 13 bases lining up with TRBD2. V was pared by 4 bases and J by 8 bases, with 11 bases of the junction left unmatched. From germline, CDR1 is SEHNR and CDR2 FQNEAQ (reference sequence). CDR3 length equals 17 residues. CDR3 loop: CASSSNRLAGGRDEQFF. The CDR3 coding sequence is TGTGCCAGCAGCTCGAATAGACTAGCGGGGGGCCGAGATGAGCAGTTCTTC.

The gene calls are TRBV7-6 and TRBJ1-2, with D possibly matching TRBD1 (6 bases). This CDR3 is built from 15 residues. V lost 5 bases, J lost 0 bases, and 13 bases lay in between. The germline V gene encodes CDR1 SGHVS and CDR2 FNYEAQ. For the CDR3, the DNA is TGTGCCAGCAGCAATGGGGACAAAACTAACTATGGCTACACCTTC. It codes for CASSNGDKTNYGYTF.

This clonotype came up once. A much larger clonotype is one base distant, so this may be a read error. The CDR3 sequence: CTSSVRAGDQDTQYF. The CDR3 nucleotides read TGTACCAGCAGTGTGCGAGCGGGGGATCAAGATACGCAGTATTTT. The chain links TRBV6-4 to TRBJ2-3; TRBD2 matches at 8 bases. CDR1 is MRHNA, CDR2 SNTAGT, per germline. The CDR3 is made up of 15 amino acids.

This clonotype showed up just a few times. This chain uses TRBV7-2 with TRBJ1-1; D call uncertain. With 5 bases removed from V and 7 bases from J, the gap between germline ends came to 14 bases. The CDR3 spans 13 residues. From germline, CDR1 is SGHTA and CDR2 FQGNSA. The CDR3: CASSLQRVNEAFF. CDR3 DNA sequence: TGTGCCAGCAGCCTACAAAGAGTAAATGAAGCTTTCTTT.